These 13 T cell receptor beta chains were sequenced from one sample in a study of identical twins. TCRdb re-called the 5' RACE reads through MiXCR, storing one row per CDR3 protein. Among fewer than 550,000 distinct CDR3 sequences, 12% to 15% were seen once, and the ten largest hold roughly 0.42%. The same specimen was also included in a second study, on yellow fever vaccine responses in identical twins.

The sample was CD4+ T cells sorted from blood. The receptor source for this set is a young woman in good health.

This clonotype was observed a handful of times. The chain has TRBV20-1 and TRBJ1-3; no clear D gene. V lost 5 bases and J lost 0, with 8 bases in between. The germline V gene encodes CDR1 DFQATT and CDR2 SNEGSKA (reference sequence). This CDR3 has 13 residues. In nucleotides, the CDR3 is TGCAGTGCTCCACGATACTCTGGAAACACCATATATTTT. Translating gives CSAPRYSGNTIYF.

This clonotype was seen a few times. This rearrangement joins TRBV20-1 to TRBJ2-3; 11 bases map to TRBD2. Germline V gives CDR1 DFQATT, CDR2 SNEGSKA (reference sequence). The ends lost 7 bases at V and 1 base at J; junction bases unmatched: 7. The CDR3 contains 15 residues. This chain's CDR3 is CSVAGGPGRTDTQYF. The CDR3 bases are TGCAGTGTAGCGGGAGGGCCGGGGCGCACAGATACGCAGTATTTT.

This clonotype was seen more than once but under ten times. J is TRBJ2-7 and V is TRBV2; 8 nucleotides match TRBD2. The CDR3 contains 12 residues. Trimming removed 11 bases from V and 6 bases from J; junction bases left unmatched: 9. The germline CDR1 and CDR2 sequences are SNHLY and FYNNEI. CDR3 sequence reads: CAALAGLGEQYF. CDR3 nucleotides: TGTGCCGCCTTAGCGGGACTGGGCGAGCAGTACTTC.

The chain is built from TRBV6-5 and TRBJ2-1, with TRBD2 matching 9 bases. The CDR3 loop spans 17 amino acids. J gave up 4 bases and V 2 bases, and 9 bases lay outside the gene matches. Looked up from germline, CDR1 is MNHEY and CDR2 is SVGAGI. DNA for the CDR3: TGTGCCAGCAGTTACGCAGCGGGAGGCACCCGATACAATGAGCAGTTCTTC. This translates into CASSYAAGGTRYNEQFF.

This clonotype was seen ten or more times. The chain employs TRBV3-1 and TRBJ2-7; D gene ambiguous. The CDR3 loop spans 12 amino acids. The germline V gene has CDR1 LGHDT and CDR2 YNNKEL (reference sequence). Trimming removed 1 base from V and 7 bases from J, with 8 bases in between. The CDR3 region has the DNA TGTGCCAGCAGCCAAGGGGGTGCTGAGCAGTACTTC. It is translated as CASSQGGAEQYF.

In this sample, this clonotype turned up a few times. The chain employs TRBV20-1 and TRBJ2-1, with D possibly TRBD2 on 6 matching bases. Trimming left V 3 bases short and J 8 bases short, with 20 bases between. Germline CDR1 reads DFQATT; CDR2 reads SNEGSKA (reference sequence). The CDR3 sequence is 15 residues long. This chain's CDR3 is CSASPRGSVVHEQFF. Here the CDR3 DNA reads TGCAGTGCTAGCCCCCGGGGGTCTGTAGTTCATGAGCAGTTCTTC.

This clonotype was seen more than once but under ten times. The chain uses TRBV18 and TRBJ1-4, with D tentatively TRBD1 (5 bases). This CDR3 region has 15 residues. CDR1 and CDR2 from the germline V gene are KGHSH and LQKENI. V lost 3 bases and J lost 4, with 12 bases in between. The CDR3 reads CASSPREGGNEKLFF. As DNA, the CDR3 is TGTGCCAGCTCACCCAGGGAGGGCGGTAATGAAAAACTGTTTTTT.

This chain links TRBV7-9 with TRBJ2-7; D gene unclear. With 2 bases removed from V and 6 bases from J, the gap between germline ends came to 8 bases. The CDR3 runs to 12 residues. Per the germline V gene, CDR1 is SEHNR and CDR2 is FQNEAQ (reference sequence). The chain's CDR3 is CASSLTGLEQYF. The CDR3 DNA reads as TGTGCCAGCAGCTTAACTGGGCTCGAGCAGTACTTC. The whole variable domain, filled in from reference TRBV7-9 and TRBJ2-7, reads DTGVSQNPRHKITKRGQNVTFRCDPISEHNRLYWYRQTLGQGPEFLTYFQNEAQLEKSRLLSDRFSAERPKGSFSTLEIQRTEQGDSAMYLCASSLTGLEQYFGPGTRLTVT.

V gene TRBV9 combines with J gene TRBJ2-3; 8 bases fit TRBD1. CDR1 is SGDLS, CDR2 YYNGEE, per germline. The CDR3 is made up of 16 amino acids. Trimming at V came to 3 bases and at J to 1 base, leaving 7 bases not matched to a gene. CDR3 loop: CASSGRQGIGTDTQYF. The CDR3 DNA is TGTGCCAGCAGCGGAAGACAGGGGATTGGCACAGATACGCAGTATTTT.

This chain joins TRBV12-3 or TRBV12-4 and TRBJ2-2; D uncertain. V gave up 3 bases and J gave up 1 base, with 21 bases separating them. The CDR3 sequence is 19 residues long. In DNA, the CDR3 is TGTGCCAGCAGTTTCCGCTTTCCCGCTAAGCAGGAGAACACCGGGGAGCTGTTTTTT. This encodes CASSFRFPAKQENTGELFF.

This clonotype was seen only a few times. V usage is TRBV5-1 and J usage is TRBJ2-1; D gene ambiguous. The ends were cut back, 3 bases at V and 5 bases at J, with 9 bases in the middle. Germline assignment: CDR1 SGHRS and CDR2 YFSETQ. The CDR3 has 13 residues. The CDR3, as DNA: TGCGCCAGCAGCTCGCGGACCAACAATGAGCAGTTCTTC. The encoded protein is CASSSRTNNEQFF.

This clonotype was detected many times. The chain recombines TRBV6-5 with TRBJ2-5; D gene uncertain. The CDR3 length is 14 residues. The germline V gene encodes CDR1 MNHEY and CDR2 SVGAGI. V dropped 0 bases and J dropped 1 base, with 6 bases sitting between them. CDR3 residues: CASSYSTGQETQYF. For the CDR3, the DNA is TGTGCCAGCAGTTACTCAACTGGCCAAGAGACCCAGTACTTC.

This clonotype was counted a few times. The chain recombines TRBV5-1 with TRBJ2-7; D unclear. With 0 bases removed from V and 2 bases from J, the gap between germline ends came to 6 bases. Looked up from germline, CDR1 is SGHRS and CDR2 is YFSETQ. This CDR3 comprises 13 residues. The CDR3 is CASSLATTYEQYF. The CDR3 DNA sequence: TGCGCCAGCAGCTTGGCCACTACCTACGAGCAGTACTTC.